Listed here are 6 T cell receptor beta chains from one sample, sequenced in a study of shared clonotypes between healthy human individuals. Data came from immunoSEQ multiplex PCR; TCRdb stores just in-frame clones and leaves some out. The sample includes 2 million to 3 million clones, roughly 93% of them seen just once. The source material was naive CD4+ T cells from PBMCs. Subset noted: CD45RA+ positively selected. The receptors here all came from a young man in good health. Some clones in this sample may be carry-over from other donors' samples.

The V gene is TRBV10-3, the J gene TRBJ2-1; 13 bases are shared with TRBD2. CDR1 and CDR2 from the germline V gene are ENHRY and SYGVKD. Losses at the gene ends were 6 bases for V and 3 bases for J; bases not matched to a gene: 17. The length of the CDR3 is 20 residues. The CDR3 sequence: CAIRPGPGTSGNVGYNEQFF. The CDR3 DNA is TGTGCCATCAGACCCGGACCAGGGACTAGCGGGAATGTTGGCTACAATGAGCAGTTCTTC.

This chain uses TRBV2 with TRBJ2-6; D unclear. Germline V gives CDR1 SNHLY, CDR2 FYNNEI. V lost 3 bases, J lost 9 bases, and 9 bases lay in between. The CDR3 consists of 13 residues. The CDR3 nucleotides are TGTGCCAGCAGTGAGAACAGAAACAACGTCCTGACTTTC. Amino acids: CASSENRNNVLTF.

This chain links TRBV21-1 with TRBJ2-7. TRBV21-1 is a listed pseudogene. CDR3 length: 15 amino acids. CDR3 loop: CASSKKRTSSYEQYF. CDR3 bases: TGTGCCAGCAGCAAAAAACGGACGAGCTCCTACGAGCAGTACTTC.

The chain has TRBV7-2 and TRBJ2-7; the D call may be TRBD1 or TRBD2 (6 bases each). Trimming stripped 3 bases from V and 4 bases from J, with 16 bases between. The CDR3 spans 15 residues. Germline-derived CDR1 and CDR2 are SGHTA and FQGNSA. The CDR3 here is CASSLGLMRGYEQYF. CDR3 DNA sequence: TGTGCCAGCAGCTTGGGACTTATGAGGGGGTACGAGCAGTACTTC.

V and J are TRBV5-1 and TRBJ2-5, with a possible D match to TRBD2 (5 bases). The germline gives CDR1 SGHRS, CDR2 YFSETQ. This CDR3 is built from 15 residues. The ends were cut back, 4 bases at V and 2 bases at J, with 15 bases in the middle. The CDR3 region has the DNA TGCGCCAGCAGCCTCGGCCCGGACTGGCAAGAGACCCAGTACTTC. It codes for CASSLGPDWQETQYF.

The V call is TRBV5-4, the J call TRBJ1-5, with D hard to call. Trimming stripped 0 bases from V and 0 bases from J, with 10 bases between. The CDR3 loop spans 16 amino acids. From germline, CDR1 is SGHNT and CDR2 YYREEE (reference sequence). CDR3 sequence (DNA): TGTGCCAGCAGCTTGGGGATGCCCTTTAGCAATCAGCCCCAGCATTTT. The encoded protein is CASSLGMPFSNQPQHF.